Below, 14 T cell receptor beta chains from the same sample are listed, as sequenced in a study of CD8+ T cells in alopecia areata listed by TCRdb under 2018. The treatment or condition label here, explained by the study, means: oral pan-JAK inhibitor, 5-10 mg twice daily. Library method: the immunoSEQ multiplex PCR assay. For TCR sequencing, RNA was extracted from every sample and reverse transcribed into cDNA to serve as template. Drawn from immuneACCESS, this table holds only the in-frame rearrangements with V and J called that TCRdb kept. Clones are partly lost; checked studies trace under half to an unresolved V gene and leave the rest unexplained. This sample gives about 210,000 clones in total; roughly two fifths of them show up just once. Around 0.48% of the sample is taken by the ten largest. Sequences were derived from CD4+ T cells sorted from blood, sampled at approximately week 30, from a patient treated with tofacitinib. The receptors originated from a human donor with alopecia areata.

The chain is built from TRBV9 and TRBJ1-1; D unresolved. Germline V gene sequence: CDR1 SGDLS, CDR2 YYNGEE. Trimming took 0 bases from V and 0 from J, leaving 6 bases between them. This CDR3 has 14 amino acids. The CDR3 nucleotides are TGTGCCAGCAGCGTAGAATCGGTGAACACTGAAGCTTTCTTT. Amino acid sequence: CASSVESVNTEAFF.

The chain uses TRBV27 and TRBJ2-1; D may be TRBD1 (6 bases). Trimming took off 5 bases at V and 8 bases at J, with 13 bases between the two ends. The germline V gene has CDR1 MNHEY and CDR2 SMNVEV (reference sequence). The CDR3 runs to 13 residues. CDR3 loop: CASSTSGVDEQFF. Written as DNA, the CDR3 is TGTGCCAGCAGTACCTCAGGGGTGGATGAGCAGTTCTTC.

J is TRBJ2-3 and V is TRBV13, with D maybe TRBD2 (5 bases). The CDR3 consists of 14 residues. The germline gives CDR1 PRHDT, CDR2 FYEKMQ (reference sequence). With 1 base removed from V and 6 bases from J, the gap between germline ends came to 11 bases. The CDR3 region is CASSLDPSFDTQYF. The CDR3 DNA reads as TGTGCCAGCAGCTTAGACCCTAGCTTTGATACGCAGTATTTT.

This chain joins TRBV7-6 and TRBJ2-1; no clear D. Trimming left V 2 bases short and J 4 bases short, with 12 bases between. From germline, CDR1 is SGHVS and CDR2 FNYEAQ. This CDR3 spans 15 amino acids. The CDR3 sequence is CASSLSSLLYNEQFF. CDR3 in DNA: TGTGCCAGCAGCTTATCTTCGCTCCTGTACAATGAGCAGTTCTTC. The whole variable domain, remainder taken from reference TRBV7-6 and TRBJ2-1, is GAGVSQSPRYKVTKRGQDVALRCDPISGHVSLYWYRQALGQGPEFLTYFNYEAQQDKSGLPNDRFSAERPEGSISTLTIQRTEQRDSAMYRCASSLSSLLYNEQFFGPGTRLTVL.

This CDR3 is CARTNAGQRISTDTQYF. For the CDR3, the DNA is TGTGCCAGAACTAACGCTGGACAGAGAATTTCCACAGATACGCAGTATTTT. This chain joins TRBV27 and TRBJ2-3; tentative D call: TRBD1 (6 bases). Looked up from germline, CDR1 is MNHEY and CDR2 is SMNVEV (reference sequence). The V end lost 9 bases, the J end lost 2 bases, and 24 bases lay between the germline ends. This CDR3 has 17 amino acids.

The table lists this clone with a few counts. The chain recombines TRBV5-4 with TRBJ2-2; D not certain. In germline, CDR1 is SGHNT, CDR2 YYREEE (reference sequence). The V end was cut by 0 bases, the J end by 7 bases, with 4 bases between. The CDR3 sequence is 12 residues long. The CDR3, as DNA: TGTGCCAGCAGCTTGGAAGGCGGGGAGCTGTTTTTT. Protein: CASSLEGGELFF.

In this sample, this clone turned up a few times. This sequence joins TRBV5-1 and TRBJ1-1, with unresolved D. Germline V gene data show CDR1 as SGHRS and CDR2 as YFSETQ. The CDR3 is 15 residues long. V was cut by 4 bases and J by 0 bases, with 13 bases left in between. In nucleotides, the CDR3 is TGCGCCAGCAGCCGGGAGTCCACAATGAACACTGAAGCTTTCTTT. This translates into CASSRESTMNTEAFF.

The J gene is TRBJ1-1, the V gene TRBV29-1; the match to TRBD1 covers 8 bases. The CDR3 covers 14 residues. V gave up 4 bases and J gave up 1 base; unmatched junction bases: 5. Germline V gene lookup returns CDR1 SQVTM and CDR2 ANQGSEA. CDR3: CSVVRDRKNTEAFF. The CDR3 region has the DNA TGCAGCGTTGTACGGGACAGGAAGAACACTGAAGCTTTCTTT. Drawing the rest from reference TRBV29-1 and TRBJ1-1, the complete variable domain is SAVISQKPSRDICQRGTSLTIQCQVDSQVTMMFWYRQQPGQSLTLIATANQGSEATYESGFVIDKFPISRPNLTFSTLTVSNMSPEDSSIYLCSVVRDRKNTEAFFGQGTRLTVV.

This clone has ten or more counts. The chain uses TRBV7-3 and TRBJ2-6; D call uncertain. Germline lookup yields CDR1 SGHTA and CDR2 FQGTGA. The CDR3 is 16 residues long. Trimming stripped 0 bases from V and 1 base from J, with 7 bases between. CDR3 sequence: CASSLTPGSGANVLTF. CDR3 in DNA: TGTGCCAGCAGCTTAACCCCCGGGTCTGGGGCCAACGTCCTGACTTTC.

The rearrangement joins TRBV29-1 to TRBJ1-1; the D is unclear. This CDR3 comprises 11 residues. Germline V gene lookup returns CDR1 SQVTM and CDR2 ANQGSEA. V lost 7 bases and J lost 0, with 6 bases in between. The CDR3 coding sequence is TGCAGCGCTTCTGTGAACACTGAAGCTTTCTTT. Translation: CSASVNTEAFF.

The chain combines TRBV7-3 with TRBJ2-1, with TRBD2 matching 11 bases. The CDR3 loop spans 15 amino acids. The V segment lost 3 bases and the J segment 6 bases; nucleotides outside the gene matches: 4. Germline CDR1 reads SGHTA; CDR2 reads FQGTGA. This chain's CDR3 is CASSFALAGVNEQFF. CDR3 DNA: TGTGCCAGCAGCTTCGCACTAGCGGGAGTCAATGAGCAGTTCTTC.

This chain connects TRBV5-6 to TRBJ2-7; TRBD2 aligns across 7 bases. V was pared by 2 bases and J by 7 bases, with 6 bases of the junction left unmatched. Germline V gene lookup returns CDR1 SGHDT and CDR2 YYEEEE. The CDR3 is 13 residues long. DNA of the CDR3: TGTGCCAGCAGCTTCGGGACTACACGGGAGCAGTACTTC. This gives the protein CASSFGTTREQYF. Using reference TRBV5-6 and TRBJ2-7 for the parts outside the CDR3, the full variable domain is DAGVTQSPTHLIKTRGQQVTLRCSPKSGHDTVSWYQQALGQGPQFIFQYYEEEERQRGNFPDRFSGHQFPNYSSELNVNALLLGDSALYLCASSFGTTREQYFGPGTRLTVT.

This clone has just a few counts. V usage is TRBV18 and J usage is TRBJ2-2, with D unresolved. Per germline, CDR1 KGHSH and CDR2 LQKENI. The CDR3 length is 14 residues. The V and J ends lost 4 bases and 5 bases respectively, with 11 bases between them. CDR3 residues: CASSLVLETGELFF. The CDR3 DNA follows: TGTGCCAGCTCACTTGTCTTGGAGACCGGGGAGCTGTTTTTT.

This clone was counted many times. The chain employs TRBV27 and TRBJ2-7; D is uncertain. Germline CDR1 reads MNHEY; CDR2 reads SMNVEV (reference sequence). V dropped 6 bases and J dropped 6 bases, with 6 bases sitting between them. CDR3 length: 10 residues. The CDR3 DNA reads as TGTGCCAGCAGATTGACCGAGCAGTACTTC. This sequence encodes CASRLTEQYF.